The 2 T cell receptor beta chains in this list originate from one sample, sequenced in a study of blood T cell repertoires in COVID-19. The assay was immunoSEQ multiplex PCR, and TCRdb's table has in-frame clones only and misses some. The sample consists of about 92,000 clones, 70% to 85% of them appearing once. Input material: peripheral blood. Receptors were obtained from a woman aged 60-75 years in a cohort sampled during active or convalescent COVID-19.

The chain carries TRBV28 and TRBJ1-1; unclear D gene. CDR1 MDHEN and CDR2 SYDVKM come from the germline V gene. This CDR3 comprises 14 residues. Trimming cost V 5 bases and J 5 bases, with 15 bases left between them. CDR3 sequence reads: CASSEVRRHTEAFF. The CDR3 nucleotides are TGTGCCAGCAGTGAGGTCCGGAGGCATACTGAAGCTTTCTTT.

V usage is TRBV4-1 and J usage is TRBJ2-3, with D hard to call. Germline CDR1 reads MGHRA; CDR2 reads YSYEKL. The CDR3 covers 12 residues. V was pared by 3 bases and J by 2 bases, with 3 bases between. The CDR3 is CASSHLTDTQYF. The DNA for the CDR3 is TGCGCCAGCAGCCATCTCACAGATACGCAGTATTTT.